This TCR beta chain was sequenced for a study of tumor-infiltrating lymphocytes in primary liver carcinoma. They got blood RNA out of unsorted whole blood and also pulled out germline DNA. The template, about 540 ng total RNA, yielded TCR beta cDNA made with a constant-region primer. Investigators got TCR beta libraries out of three nested multiplex PCR rounds, done with slightly modified ARM-PCR. Running around 10 cycles apiece, the first two PCR rounds relied on TRBV1-TRBV30 forward primers together with a C-beta reverse primer. TCRdb itself ran the multiplex PCR reads through MiXCR, one entry per CDR3 protein. This sample has hundreds of thousands of distinct CDR3 sequences, with about three fifths found just once. CDR1 is SGHAT and CDR2 is FQNNGV in the germline V gene. This CDR3 region has 15 residues. Comments on this clonotype: A read error may produce the germline difference seen at one junction end.

Sequences were obtained from peripheral blood. This receptor was identified in a woman in her 30s with primary liver carcinoma and hepatitis B virus infection. The chain is built from TRBV11-2 and TRBJ2-1; 10 bases line up with TRBD1. CDR3 residues: CASRQDRGTYNEQFF. As DNA, the CDR3 is TGTGCCAGCAGGCAGGACAGGGGGACCTACAATGAGCAGTTTTTC. The full variable domain, rest sourced from reference TRBV11-2 and TRBJ2-1, is EAGVAQSPRYKIIEKRQSVAFWCNPISGHATLYWYQQILGQGPKLLIQFQNNGVVDDSQLPKDRFSAERLKGVDSTLKIQPAKLEDSAVYLCASRQDRGTYNEQFFGPGTRLTVL.